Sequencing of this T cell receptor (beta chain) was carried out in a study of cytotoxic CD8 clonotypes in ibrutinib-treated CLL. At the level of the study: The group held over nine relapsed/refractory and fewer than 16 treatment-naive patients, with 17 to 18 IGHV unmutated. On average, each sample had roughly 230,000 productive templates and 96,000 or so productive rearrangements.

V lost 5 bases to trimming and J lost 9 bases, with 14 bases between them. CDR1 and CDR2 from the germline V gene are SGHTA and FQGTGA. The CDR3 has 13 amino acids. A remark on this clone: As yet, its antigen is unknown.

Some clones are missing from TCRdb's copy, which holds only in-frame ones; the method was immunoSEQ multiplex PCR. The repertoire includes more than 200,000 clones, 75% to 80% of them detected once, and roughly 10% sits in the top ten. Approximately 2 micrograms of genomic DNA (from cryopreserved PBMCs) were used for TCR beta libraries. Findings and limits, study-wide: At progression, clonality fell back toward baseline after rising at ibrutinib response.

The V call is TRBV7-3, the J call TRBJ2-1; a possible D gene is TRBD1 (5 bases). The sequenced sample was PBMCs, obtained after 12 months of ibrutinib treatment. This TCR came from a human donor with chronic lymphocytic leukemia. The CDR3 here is CASSVQGFGEQFF. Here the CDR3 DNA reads TGTGCCAGCAGCGTCCAGGGTTTTGGTGAGCAGTTCTTC.